These T cell receptor beta chains were read from a single sample in a study of T-cell memory formation after mild COVID-19. TCRdb re-derived calls from the 5' RACE reads in MiXCR, one entry per CDR3 protein. The sample lists a few hundred thousand distinct CDR3 sequences; over 9.5% were seen once. What was sequenced was PBMCs or a T cell subset sorted from them (not recorded which). These receptors were collected from a man younger than 35 who had mild COVID-19 (a few samples of this study predate the infection). Cell type and time point are not known. Both conserved end residues are part of each CDR3. The D gene is left open where the match is weak.

j_call: TRBJ1-4
d_call: -
v_call: TRBV6-5
cdr3_aa: CASSQTQGNEKLFF

j_call: TRBJ2-5
d_call: TRBD1
v_call: TRBV15
cdr3_aa: CATGQGGFVGGETQYF

j_call: TRBJ1-6
d_call: TRBD1
v_call: TRBV4-2
cdr3_aa: CASSGGTGGEGNSPLHF

j_call: TRBJ2-1
d_call: -
v_call: TRBV29-1
cdr3_aa: CSVERDGTYNEQFF

j_call: TRBJ1-5
d_call: -
v_call: TRBV5-1
cdr3_aa: CASSLAIGSQPQHF

j_call: TRBJ2-1
d_call: -
v_call: TRBV7-2
cdr3_aa: CASSLDPNYNEQFF

j_call: TRBJ1-5
d_call: -
v_call: TRBV5-1
cdr3_aa: CASSLGDVNQPQHF

j_call: TRBJ2-6
d_call: -
v_call: TRBV12-3/TRBV12-4
cdr3_aa: CASSLAQAGANVLTF

j_call: TRBJ2-3
d_call: -
v_call: TRBV7-2
cdr3_aa: CASSLGPPRAPDTQYF

j_call: TRBJ2-2
d_call: -
v_call: TRBV5-1
cdr3_aa: CASSELNTGELFF

j_call: TRBJ1-4
d_call: -
v_call: TRBV4-2
cdr3_aa: CASSPLSTATNEKLFF

j_call: TRBJ1-5
d_call: -
v_call: TRBV5-6
cdr3_aa: CASSVLSDSILSSNQPQHF

j_call: TRBJ1-2
d_call: -
v_call: TRBV5-6
cdr3_aa: CASSFSYGYTF

j_call: TRBJ2-3
d_call: -
v_call: TRBV7-2
cdr3_aa: CASSLAELRTDTQYF

j_call: TRBJ2-2
d_call: -
v_call: TRBV3-1
cdr3_aa: CASSQKGGGELFF

j_call: TRBJ1-5
d_call: -
v_call: TRBV10-1
cdr3_aa: CASNSRPPEGNQPQHF

j_call: TRBJ2-3
d_call: TRBD2
v_call: TRBV5-1
cdr3_aa: CASSLSSGVQDTQYF